The 16 T cell receptor beta chains below come from one sample, sequenced in a study of Ad26.COV2.S vaccination and SARS-CoV-2 variants. Using immunoSEQ multiplex PCR, the repertoire was profiled, and TCRdb retains in-frame clones only, with some absent. The repertoire holds under 150,000 clones, with roughly 90% as singletons. Sequenced material: peripheral blood, taken after recovery from COVID-19. All receptors come from a human donor who had recovered from COVID-19.

CDR3 amino acids: CASRETGTETCEQFF. Here the CDR3 DNA reads TGTGCCAGCAGAGAGACCGGGACTGAAACCTGTGAGCAGTTCTTC. The genes are TRBV2 and TRBJ2-1; D may be TRBD2 (6 bases). Germline lookup yields CDR1 SNHLY and CDR2 FYNNEI. Trimming took off 6 bases at V and 9 bases at J, with 21 bases between the two ends. The CDR3 runs 15 residues.

This chain uses TRBV11-3 with TRBJ2-1; TRBD2 agrees at 8 bases. This CDR3 has 17 amino acids. The V gene end was trimmed by 1 base and the J gene end by 7 bases; junction bases not matched to a gene: 12. Germline V lookup: CDR1 SGHNT, CDR2 YENEEA. CDR3 in DNA: TGTGCCAGCAGCTTAGGACTCGGCGGGGGGCGTGGGAATGAGCAGTTCTTC. Its protein is CASSLGLGGGRGNEQFF.

The chain carries TRBV6-5 and TRBJ2-7; D gene unclear. The germline V gene has CDR1 MNHEY and CDR2 SVGAGI. Between the trimmed V and J ends, which lost 3 bases and 0 bases, there was a span of 9 bases. There are 14 residues in the CDR3. The CDR3 nucleotides are TGTGCCAGCAGTTATCGGGCCAGCTCCTACGAGCAGTACTTC. This encodes CASSYRASSYEQYF.

In this sample, this clone turned up a few times. The chain couples TRBV7-2 to TRBJ2-1; D remains unclear. CDR1 is SGHTA and CDR2 is FQGNSA in the germline V gene. The CDR3 loop spans 12 amino acids. Trimming stripped 5 bases from V and 6 bases from J, with 8 bases between. The CDR3 coding sequence is TGTGCCAGCAGCCCACTGGGCAATGAGCAGTTCTTC. Translating it yields CASSPLGNEQFF.

The chain couples TRBV11-2 to TRBJ2-2; possible D gene TRBD2, 6 bases. Germline assignment: CDR1 SGHAT and CDR2 FQNNGV. Deletions cut 1 base from V and 4 bases from J, with 13 bases between. The CDR3 extends over 16 amino acids. The CDR3 DNA is TGTGCCAGCAGCTTAGTTCGGGGGTCGGTCACCGGGGAGCTGTTTTTT. This codes for CASSLVRGSVTGELFF.

The sample holds a few counts of this clone. V and J are TRBV6-2 or TRBV6-3 and TRBJ1-5, with TRBD1 matching over 8 bases. The V and J ends lost 6 bases and 5 bases, in that order; junction bases with no gene match: 6. The germline V gene encodes CDR1 MNHEY and CDR2 SVGEGT. This CDR3 has 14 residues. CDR3 DNA sequence: TGTGCCAGCAGCGGACAGGGAGCCTATCAGCCCCAGCATTTT. As protein: CASSGQGAYQPQHF.

The CDR3 here is CASSPGGGVETQYF. The CDR3 region has the DNA TGTGCCAGCAGCCCTGGAGGGGGGGTGGAGACCCAGTACTTC. V gene TRBV7-9 combines with J gene TRBJ2-5; a possible D gene is TRBD2 (7 bases). CDR3 length: 14 amino acids. Trimming left V 5 bases short and J 5 bases short, with 15 bases between. Looked up from germline, CDR1 is SEHNR and CDR2 is FQNEAQ (reference sequence).

The genes are TRBV5-1 and TRBJ1-1; D is uncertain. Germline lookup yields CDR1 SGHRS and CDR2 YFSETQ. With 2 bases removed from V and 1 base from J, the gap between germline ends came to 9 bases. This CDR3 is built from 14 residues. CDR3 residues: CASSLKRQNTEAFF. The CDR3 DNA is TGCGCCAGCAGCTTAAAGCGGCAGAACACTGAAGCTTTCTTT.

The V gene is TRBV2, the J gene TRBJ1-1; unclear D gene. The CDR3 contains 12 residues. Trimming pared 9 bases from V and 1 base from J, leaving 9 bases between. The germline CDR1 and CDR2 sequences are SNHLY and FYNNEI. The CDR3 nucleotides are TGTGCCAGTGACACCCCGAACACTGAAGCTTTCTTT. It specifies CASDTPNTEAFF.

This sequence joins TRBV28 and TRBJ2-3; D uncertain. CDR1 and CDR2 from the germline V gene are MDHEN and SYDVKM. This CDR3 has 12 amino acids. V lost 3 bases to trimming and J lost 3 bases, with 4 bases between them. The CDR3 bases are TGTGCCAGCAGTTTGCTTACAGATACGCAGTATTTT. Its translation is CASSLLTDTQYF.

The table lists this clone with a few counts. The chain uses TRBV4-1 and TRBJ2-7, with D uncertain. Trimming shortened V by 0 bases and J by 3 bases, and 9 bases separated the two germline ends. The V gene's germline CDR1 is MGHRA and CDR2 YSYEKL. The CDR3 runs to 14 residues. The CDR3: CASSQDPADYEQYF. The CDR3 nucleotides read TGCGCCAGCAGCCAAGATCCAGCAGACTACGAGCAGTACTTC.

The gene calls are TRBV5-5 and TRBJ1-2; 9 bases align to TRBD1. This CDR3 spans 15 amino acids. V lost 2 bases to trimming and J lost 6 bases; unmatched junction nucleotides: 8. The germline V gene has CDR1 SGHKS and CDR2 YYEKEE (reference sequence). CDR3 in amino acids: CASSFKSRDRDGYTF. CDR3 sequence (DNA): TGTGCCAGCAGCTTCAAGTCCCGGGACAGGGATGGCTACACCTTC. Supplemented by reference TRBV5-5 and TRBJ1-2, the full variable domain reads DAGVTQSPTHLIKTRGQQVTLRCSPISGHKSVSWYQQVLGQGPQFIFQYYEKEERGRGNFPDRFSARQFPNYSSELNVNALLLGDSALYLCASSFKSRDRDGYTFGSGTRLTVV.

V and J are TRBV2 and TRBJ2-7; D possibly corresponds to TRBD1 (6 bases). This CDR3 is 13 amino acids long. The germline CDR1 and CDR2 sequences are SNHLY and FYNNEI. Trimming stripped 7 bases from V and 5 bases from J, with 15 bases between. CDR3 region: CASNTGTIHEQYF. As DNA, the CDR3 is TGTGCCAGCAATACAGGGACGATCCACGAGCAGTACTTC.

The chain employs TRBV7-2 and TRBJ1-4; TRBD1 matches 8 bases. Trimming at V came to 5 bases and at J to 2 bases, leaving 4 bases not matched to a gene. Germline V gene sequence: CDR1 SGHTA, CDR2 FQGNSA. The CDR3 runs 15 residues. The CDR3 DNA is TGTGCCAGCAGCAACTACAGGGGGACTAATGAAAAACTGTTTTTT. It yields the protein CASSNYRGTNEKLFF.

The chain uses TRBV6-5 and TRBJ2-7; D unclear. Germline lookup yields CDR1 MNHEY and CDR2 SVGAGI. This CDR3 is 16 amino acids long. Trimming removed 0 bases from V and 2 bases from J, with 14 bases in between. CDR3 nucleotide sequence: TGTGCCAGCAGTTACTCCGTGACTGTTGCCACCTACGAGCAGTACTTC. It yields the protein CASSYSVTVATYEQYF.

The chain uses TRBV24-1 and TRBJ2-1; no firm D call. V lost 5 bases to trimming and J lost 1 base, with 2 bases between them. The CDR3 contains 12 residues. Looked up from germline, CDR1 is KGHDR and CDR2 is SFDVKD. CDR3 region: CATSGSYNEQFF. The CDR3 DNA reads TGTGCCACCAGTGGTTCCTACAATGAGCAGTTCTTC.